The 4 T cell receptor beta chains given below trace back to one sample, sequenced in a study of Graves' ophthalmopathy and Graves' hyperthyroidism (dated by TCRdb to between 2018 and 2020). Sequencing was performed on an Illumina HiSeq 2000. TCR beta CDR3 regions were amplified from RNA transcripts for repertoire sequencing. The first round was an RT-PCR using HTBI primers with the Qiagen OneStep RT-PCR kit, and this first round was followed by a second-round multiplex PCR, then size selection and purification. TCRdb ran its own pipeline on the public reads, namely fastp trimming at Q25 and MiXCR clone calling, and kept in-frame beta chains. For every CDR3 protein sequence, its rows merge into one entry that carries the most common genes and DNA. The sample table holds more than 45,000 distinct CDR3 sequences, of which about 50% were seen once. Less than 25% of the sample comes from the top ten.

The sample was peripheral blood. These receptors came from an adult man with Graves' ophthalmopathy.

V is TRBV5-1 and J is TRBJ2-3; D gene uncertain. Deletions cut 0 bases from V and 1 base from J, with 6 bases between. The V gene's germline CDR1 is SGHRS and CDR2 YFSETQ. The CDR3 length is 14 residues. In DNA form, the CDR3 reads TGCGCCAGCAGCTTGGCCAGCGGCACAGATACGCAGTATTTT. This sequence encodes CASSLASGTDTQYF.

A note on this clonotype: Sequence at one end of the junction differs from germline and may be a read error. The chain uses TRBV13 and TRBJ1-6; D call uncertain. This CDR3 is built from 15 residues. The germline gives CDR1 PRHDT, CDR2 FYEKMQ (reference sequence). The CDR3 loop reads CASSRSVSYNSALHF. In DNA, the CDR3 is TGTGCCAGCAGCCGGTCGGTCTCCTATAATTCAGCCCTCCACTTT.

The chain has TRBV5-1 and TRBJ2-1; a possible D gene is TRBD2 (5 bases). The CDR3 is made up of 16 amino acids. The V gene lost 0 bases and the J gene lost 12 bases, with 22 bases spanning the gap. The germline gives CDR1 SGHRS, CDR2 YFSETQ. The CDR3 DNA is TGCGCCAGCAGCTTGGGGATAGCCTCTAGCACAGATACGCAGTTCTTC. Protein: CASSLGIASSTDTQFF.

The gene calls are TRBV9 and TRBJ2-7, with D possibly matching TRBD2 (6 bases). Trimming removed 3 bases at V and 6 bases at J, with 16 bases between. The CDR3 is made up of 14 amino acids. Looked up from germline, CDR1 is SGDLS and CDR2 is YYNGEE. The CDR3 DNA is TGTGCCAGCAGCGCCGGGACTGGGCGGACCGAGCAGTACTTC. It is translated as CASSAGTGRTEQYF.